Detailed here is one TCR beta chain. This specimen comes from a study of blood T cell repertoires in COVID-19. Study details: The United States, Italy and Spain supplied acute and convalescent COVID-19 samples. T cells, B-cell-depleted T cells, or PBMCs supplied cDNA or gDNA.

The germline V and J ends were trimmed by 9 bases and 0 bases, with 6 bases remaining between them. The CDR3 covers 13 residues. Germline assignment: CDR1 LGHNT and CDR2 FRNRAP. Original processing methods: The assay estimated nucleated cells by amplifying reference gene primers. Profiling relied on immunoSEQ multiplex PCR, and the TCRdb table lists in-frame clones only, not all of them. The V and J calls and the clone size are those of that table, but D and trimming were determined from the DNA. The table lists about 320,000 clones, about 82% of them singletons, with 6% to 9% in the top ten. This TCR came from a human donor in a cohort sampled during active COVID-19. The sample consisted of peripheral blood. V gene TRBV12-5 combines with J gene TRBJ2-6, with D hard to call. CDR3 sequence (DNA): TGTGCTAGCGAGAGCTCTGGGGCCAACGTCCTGACTTTC. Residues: CASESSGANVLTF.